Below, one T cell receptor beta chain is given with its context. This clone was seen once. Its antigen is still unknown. The sample holds no much larger clone one base away, and base qualities are not on file. The cohort consisted of some 670 healthy bone marrow donors. Cohort members were all nominally healthy when sampled, although unrecorded immune exposures were likely present. The donor was CMV seronegative and was included in the group of hundreds of seronegative cohort members. Each donor provided a peripheral blood sample, and peripheral blood mononuclear cells were used for TCR beta sequencing. The Qiagen DNeasy Blood Extraction Kit was used to extract genomic DNA from the blood cell samples. Spanning cysteine to phenylalanine, the CDR3 consists of 15 amino acids. The only DNA kept is the CDR3, 45 bases in frame from the first base. V has 5 bases trimmed and J has 3 bases trimmed; junction bases matching no gene number 6. In the germline V gene, CDR1 corresponds to SGHTA and CDR2 to FQGNSA.

The library came from the immunoSEQ multiplex PCR assay. A mixture of 60 forward primers for TCR Vbeta segments and 13 reverse primers for TCR Jbeta segments was used in the multiplex PCR. Amplification of the CDR3 region of rearranged TCR beta genes was performed with a multiplex PCR assay on genomic DNA. The amplified TCR beta libraries were sequenced on the Illumina HiSeq System as 87-base-pair reads. The study's processing was this. Across the 700 or so repertoires, a later analysis counted approximately 75 million unique TCR beta chains, approximately 10 million of which were shared by at least two donors. A nearest-neighbor algorithm error-corrected the raw reads and collapsed the reads into unique sequences, merging closely related sequences to remove PCR and sequencing errors. V, D and J gene segments were assigned by aligning CDR3 sequences to IMGT reference sequences. For a sequence to be retained, at least a six-nucleotide match to both a V gene segment and a J gene segment was required. Rearrangements were classified as productive when the CDR3 lacked stop codons and remained in frame with V and J, and all other rearrangements were classified as non-productive. Following IMGT convention, CDR3 was defined as the stretch from the second conserved V-encoded cysteine up to the conserved J-encoded phenylalanine. Sequences without an unambiguous match to a single V gene segment were excluded from the earlier analysis of 450 to 750 of the donors. An earlier analysis of just under 600 of the donors called V segments functional above 56.7% productive rearrangements and segregating when the between-donor standard deviation exceeded 5%. A statistical classification framework was built for diagnosing cytomegalovirus status from the catalog of TCR beta chain sequences. In a later analysis, TCR nucleotide sequences were compared against IMGT/GENE-DB human TR gene sequences so that V and J genes could be assigned. A later analysis assigned CDR3 sequences and most-parsimonious VDJ recombination scenarios with the TCRdist pipeline. In a later analysis, each TCR beta chain was defined by its CDR3 amino acid sequence together with its V-gene family, and reads lacking a unique V-gene family were excluded. In a later analysis, 500 to 700 highly shared, low-generation-probability nucleotide sequences were removed to address suspected cross-contamination and a sequencing artifact. A later analysis calculated a clonal expansion index for each public chain from normalized within-repertoire ranks of inferred template counts. Generation probabilities in a later analysis came from a VDJ recombination model fitted to out-of-frame rearrangements, and those results were checked against IGoR. A later analysis scored TCR-TCR, TCR-HLA and TCR-CMV co-occurrence with hypergeometric tests, applying a repertoire-size bias correction to TCR pairs. A later analysis estimated false discovery rates by permuting HLA or CMV assignments 20 times. In a later analysis, co-occurring TCRs were grouped using DBSCAN, and TCRdist sequence similarity was added for clustering within HLA-allele-positive subsets. Co-occurrence clustering excluded repertoires with fewer than 30,000 or more than 120,000 public chains, plus five with anomalous nucleotide sharing. As stored in TCRdb, this immuneACCESS dataset retains in-frame rearrangements with V and J assigned. A fraction of the clones does not appear; measured against another copy, unresolved V genes explain less than half of the discrepancy, and the remainder lacks a known reason. The V and J calls and clone size were taken over from that table, and D and trimming were inferred from the DNA. The sample yields 150,000 to 200,000 clones; around four fifths were counted once. Around 3% of the sample is held by the ten biggest clonotypes.

This entry is derived from a study of cytomegalovirus exposure and HLA in healthy donors (dated by TCRdb to 2016 to 2017). Regarding the study in general: An earlier analysis of roughly 610 of the donors reported approximately 300 Gb of sequence data and approximately 120 million unique TCR beta sequences obtained from 150 million to 200 million T cells. A later analysis re-analyzed previously published TCR beta repertoires from several hundred donors and added high-resolution HLA genotyping to study TCR occurrence patterns. Of the roughly 400 genotyped donors, less than 85% were placed in the genetic ancestry cluster associated with self-reported Caucasian donors. An early release covering around 630 HLA-typed donors comprised approximately 300 gigabases of sequencing data and around 85 million unique TCR sequences. Rather than using new phenotypic data, the later analysis identified candidate immune exposures from TCR beta sequences and from how often those sequences occurred across donors. The study combined high-throughput TCR immunosequencing, statistical association of individual TCRs with disease status, and machine learning to predict cytomegalovirus infection status. Besides the first cohort of around 670 subjects, a separate validation cohort made up of over a hundred different subjects was used. The number of donors typed differed by locus, with roughly 620-630 for A, B, C, DRB1 and DQB1, approximately 500 for DQA1, 600 to 610 for DPA1, and 450 to 480 for DPB1. The aim of the study was to test whether cataloging public T cell receptors could identify signatures of past pathogen exposure. On average, 235,054 unique TCR beta nucleotide sequences were sequenced per donor among some 420 genotyped donors of the cohort, with roughly 18% of those sequences being non-productive. Because of strong linkage in the cohort, roughly five DR-DQ haplotypes were treated as single units for association and clustering. Donor age, sex, ethnicity and CMV serostatus were collected together with the repertoire data. Class I and class II HLA loci were covered by the typing at four-digit resolution. Every repertoire in the discovery cohort had been generated on one and the same sequencing platform. A later genetic analysis used genome-wide SNP genotypes for about 65% of the roughly 700 donors, treating that subset as a discovery cohort. An earlier analysis of around 540 of the donors applied high-throughput TCR beta sequencing to assess whether each TCR beta V gene segment acted as functional or pseudogenic. The T cell repertoires of 666 subjects were profiled by immunosequencing and related to cytomegalovirus serostatus.

Study-wide conclusions, independent of this receptor: In an earlier analysis of approximately 590 of the donors, most TCR beta V segments were observed in productive rearrangements about 87% or about 30% of the time, broadly matching IMGT annotations. A later genetic analysis reported fewer N-insertions in productive TCRs among donors in an Asian-associated ancestry cluster than the roughly 700-donor mean. The 87-base-pair reads could not distinguish some IMGT-functional V segments, including TRBV6-2 and TRBV6-3, so those segments were excluded. Immune exposure information for the cohort was limited to CMV serostatus. Correlated functional status among segregating V segments might be attributable to linkage disequilibrium, but an unknown experimental factor could not be ruled out. A later analysis reported that several top co-occurrence clusters appeared linked to parvovirus B19, influenza, CMV and Epstein-Barr virus. The presence/absence analyses assumed that sequencing depth was roughly uniform across donors, and that assumption may not be true. According to the authors, the approach could potentially be generalized to other disease states and immunological phenotypes. HLA typing was unavailable for some donors at each locus, so association tests used only the typed subset. The earlier analysis of fewer than 750 of the donors excluded some 16 rarely observed V segments, including chromosome 9 orphons, because counts were too low. A further reported finding was that TCR beta sequences accurately predicted the HLA-A and HLA-B alleles for most subjects in the first cohort. V-gene and J-gene trimming of TCR beta chains was associated with a missense DCLRE1C variant in a later genetic analysis, and the association was replicated in an independent cohort. A total of 164 TCR beta chains were listed by the study as associated with cytomegalovirus. Most TCR sequences were observed very rarely across donors, whereas some public TCRs were present in many individuals. At a false discovery rate of 0.05, a later analysis linked roughly 17,000 TCR beta sequences to specific HLA alleles. A group of highly shared sequence variants was considered likely to be a technical artifact of the sequencing pipeline. When HLA alleles, especially DR and DQ, strongly co-occurred, attributing TCR associations to individual alleles was difficult. Only TCR beta chains were sequenced in this cohort, and the absence of alpha or paired-chain data limited detectable features. In a later analysis, the rate of TCR association differed among HLA loci, with DRB1 alleles having the most associated TCRs and HLA-C alleles having the fewest. Three of the identified cytomegalovirus-associated TCR beta chains were confirmed in vitro to be specific for cytomegalovirus antigens. According to a later analysis, most CMV-associated TCR beta chains appeared to be HLA-restricted, and the HLA associations seemed to be driven largely by CMV exposure. The classifier was reported to diagnose cytomegalovirus status with high specificity and sensitivity in both the original and validation cohorts. In a later analysis, HLA-associated TCR beta chains showed more clonal expansion and lower generation probabilities than non-associated chains that were equally common.

This receptor was taken from a female donor in good health and CMV-seronegative. The sequence links TRBV7-2 to TRBJ2-2, with 7 bases matching TRBD2. Sequencing used PBMCs. The CDR3 region has the sequence CASSLGGGDTGELFF. The DNA is as follows: TGTGCCAGCAGCCTGGGGGGGGGTGACACCGGGGAGCTGTTTTTT.